The clone carrying this T cell receptor beta chain was picked up a small number of times. Its antigen is not known. The source of the sample is a study of regulatory T cells in long-lasting Graves disease. Whole-study results and caveats: Sample size was small, which may have lowered accuracy.

Trimming pared 3 bases from V and 4 bases from J, leaving 10 bases between. The CDR3 is made up of 14 amino acids. Germline loops: CDR1 SEHNR, CDR2 FQNEAQ (reference sequence). Time point described: newly diagnosed GD, antithyroid drugs for less than 3 months. Extracted RNA from PBMCs served as the source of the TCR library. Collection of peripheral blood (about 10 milliliters) was done using EDTA tubes. Both iRepertoire HTBI primers and Arm-PCR of CDR3 regions were used to build the TCR beta libraries. TCRdb re-called the multiplex PCR reads with MiXCR, one entry per CDR3 protein. The table lists approximately 400,000 distinct CDR3 sequences, about 15% of them singletons. These same data were also listed under a study on T cells in Graves' hyperthyroidism and ophthalmopathy.

The source of this sequence is a woman between 35 and 50 years old with Graves disease. Sequenced material: peripheral blood mononuclear cells (PBMCs), taken at new diagnosis, from a patient treated with antithyroid drugs. The rearrangement uses TRBV7-9 and TRBJ1-3; D is perhaps TRBD1 (5 bases). The CDR3 nucleotides are TGTGCCAGCAGCTTCCAGGGAACAGGAAACACCATATATTTT. Translation gives CASSFQGTGNTIYF.